This entry lists 22 T cell receptor beta chains sequenced from one sample in a study of blood T cell repertoires in COVID-19. Using immunoSEQ multiplex PCR, the repertoire was profiled, and TCRdb retains in-frame clones only, with some absent. Here the sample spans 200,000 to 300,000 clones, around 85% being singletons. The sample was PBMCs or T cells enriched from blood (not recorded which). Source of these receptors: a woman between 35 and 50 years old with acute COVID-19.

The V call is TRBV5-1, the J call TRBJ2-2; 7 nucleotides agree with TRBD1. V lost 4 bases, J lost 1 base, and 7 bases stayed unmatched. The germline gives CDR1 SGHRS, CDR2 YFSETQ. This CDR3 spans 16 amino acids. CDR3 amino acids: CASSPGWTGNTGELFF. As DNA, the CDR3 is TGCGCCAGCAGCCCGGGTTGGACAGGGAACACCGGGGAGCTGTTTTTT.

This chain uses TRBV18 with TRBJ2-1, with a tentative D call TRBD1 (5 bases). The CDR3 contains 16 residues. V was shortened by 3 bases and J by 10 bases, with 22 bases between the two germline ends. CDR1 KGHSH and CDR2 LQKENI come from the germline V gene. For the CDR3, the DNA is TGTGCCAGCTCACCTCGTAAGAACCCCAATGGGGCCGAGCAGTTCTTC. Protein sequence: CASSPRKNPNGAEQFF.

The chain carries TRBV29-1 and TRBJ2-1; TRBD1 might be the D (5 bases). The V and J ends lost 7 bases and 7 bases respectively, with 17 bases between them. CDR1 is SQVTM and CDR2 is ANQGSEA in the germline V gene. The CDR3 covers 13 residues. CDR3 loop: CSARPPGINEQFF. The CDR3 nucleotides read TGCAGCGCCCGGCCCCCAGGGATAAATGAGCAGTTCTTC.

The V gene is TRBV15, the J gene TRBJ1-1; D unclear. Germline CDR1 and CDR2: LNHNV and YYDKDF (reference sequence). V was trimmed by 1 base and J by 1 base, leaving 4 bases between them. CDR3 length: 13 residues. DNA for the CDR3: TGTGCCACCAGCAGAGTGAGGAACACTGAAGCTTTCTTT. Its translation: CATSRVRNTEAFF.

This clone has just one count. V and J are TRBV5-1 and TRBJ2-7, with TRBD1 matching over 7 bases. The CDR3 is 17 amino acids. V dropped 4 bases and J dropped 0; count of bases not matched to a gene: 13. Germline assignment: CDR1 SGHRS and CDR2 YFSETQ. The CDR3 coding sequence is TGCGCCAGCAGCCCCTCGGGACAGCCCTTTAACTCCTACGAGCAGTACTTC. It is translated as CASSPSGQPFNSYEQYF.

This clone is a singleton in its sample. This chain uses TRBV5-1 with TRBJ2-5; tentative D call: TRBD2 (5 bases). The CDR3 has 15 amino acids. CDR1 SGHRS and CDR2 YFSETQ come from the germline V gene. V shed 2 bases and J shed 3 bases, with 14 bases lying between them. This CDR3 reads CASSLSAEREETQYF. As DNA, the CDR3 is TGCGCCAGCAGCTTATCAGCGGAGCGAGAAGAGACCCAGTACTTC.

Here the CDR3 reads CASSSSGNTEAFF. The DNA for the CDR3 is TGTGCCAGTAGTTCTTCGGGGAACACTGAAGCTTTCTTT. The chain has TRBV19 and TRBJ1-1; no definite D call. CDR3 size: 13 residues. V was cut by 5 bases and J by 1 base, with 8 bases left in between. Germline V gives CDR1 LNHDA, CDR2 SQIVND (reference sequence).

This rearrangement joins TRBV6-5 to TRBJ1-6, with D uncertain. This CDR3 contains 15 residues. The germline gives CDR1 MNHEY, CDR2 SVGAGI. Trimming stripped 5 bases from V and 0 bases from J, with 8 bases between. The CDR3 bases are TGTGCCAGCAGTCGGTTTAGCTCCTATAATTCACCCCTCCACTTT. The encoded protein is CASSRFSSYNSPLHF.

The genes are TRBV23-1 and TRBJ1-6, with 9 bases aligning to TRBD1. TRBV23-1 is noted as an ORF with a role that remains uncertain. J was trimmed by 10 bases and V by 2 bases; bases with no gene match: 3. The CDR3 covers 14 residues. CDR3 residues: CASSQPGQGSPLHF. CDR3 nucleotide sequence: TGCGCCAGCAGTCAACCGGGACAGGGCTCACCCCTCCACTTT.

V and J are TRBV3-1 (or the pseudogene TRBV3-2) and TRBJ2-7, with 10 bases identical to TRBD2. Per the germline V gene, CDR1 is LGHDT and CDR2 is YNNKEL (reference sequence). The CDR3 has 17 amino acids. J was trimmed by 3 bases and V by 4 bases; bases with no gene match: 12. CDR3 bases: TGTGCCAGCAGCCTCACGTCGGGTCCTAGCGGGAGCTACGAGCAGTACTTC. It codes for CASSLTSGPSGSYEQYF.

This clone was counted a few times. This sequence joins TRBV11-2 and TRBJ2-1; D unclear. The germline V and J ends were trimmed by 1 base and 7 bases, with 5 bases remaining between them. From germline, CDR1 is SGHAT and CDR2 FQNNGV. The CDR3 is 12 residues long. The CDR3: CASSLASNEQFF. DNA of the CDR3: TGTGCCAGCAGCTTAGCCTCTAATGAGCAGTTCTTC.

This clone was seen only once. This sequence joins TRBV9 and TRBJ1-2, with 9 bases fitting TRBD1. J lost 5 bases, V lost 5 bases, and 7 bases had no gene match. Germline-derived CDR1 and CDR2 are SGDLS and YYNGEE. CDR3 length: 14 residues. CDR3 region: CASSGQGSSYGYTF. The CDR3 nucleotides are TGTGCCAGCAGTGGACAGGGGTCGTCATATGGCTACACCTTC. Combining the CDR3 with reference TRBV9 and TRBJ1-2 gives the whole variable domain DSGVTQTPKHLITATGQRVTLRCSPRSGDLSVYWYQQSLDQGLQFLIQYYNGEERAKGNILERFSAQQFPDLHSELNLSSLELGDSALYFCASSGQGSSYGYTFGSGTRLTVV.

This chain connects TRBV29-1 to TRBJ2-4, with a possible D match to TRBD2 (6 bases). The CDR3 spans 13 residues. The ends were cut back, 4 bases at V and 4 bases at J, with 11 bases in the middle. Germline CDR1 and CDR2: SQVTM and ANQGSEA. This chain's CDR3 is CSVVLSGKNIQYF. The CDR3, as DNA: TGCAGCGTTGTCCTTAGCGGTAAAAACATTCAGTACTTC.

V usage is TRBV4-2 and J usage is TRBJ2-1; possibly TRBD2 for D (5 bases). Trimming shortened V by 3 bases and J by 5 bases, and 14 bases separated the two germline ends. CDR3 length equals 15 residues. Per germline, CDR1 LGHNA and CDR2 YNFKEQ. CDR3 loop: CASSHNRERNNEQFF. As DNA, the CDR3 is TGTGCCAGCAGCCACAACCGGGAAAGGAACAATGAGCAGTTCTTC.

The chain couples TRBV9 to TRBJ1-2; D gene unclear. This CDR3 contains 14 residues. Germline assignment: CDR1 SGDLS and CDR2 YYNGEE. V lost 2 bases to trimming and J lost 2 bases, with 10 bases between them. CDR3 in amino acids: CASSVATTNYGYTF. As DNA, the CDR3 is TGTGCCAGCAGCGTGGCGACAACCAACTATGGCTACACCTTC. Supplemented by reference TRBV9 and TRBJ1-2, the full variable domain reads DSGVTQTPKHLITATGQRVTLRCSPRSGDLSVYWYQQSLDQGLQFLIQYYNGEERAKGNILERFSAQQFPDLHSELNLSSLELGDSALYFCASSVATTNYGYTFGSGTRLTVV.

This clone showed up just once. The chain recombines TRBV3-1 (or the pseudogene TRBV3-2) with TRBJ2-3; TRBD1 matches at 10 bases. CDR3 length equals 17 residues. Germline V gene sequence: CDR1 LGHDT, CDR2 YNNKEL (reference sequence). V shed 4 bases and J 5 bases; nucleotides not matched to a gene: 12. The CDR3 sequence: CASSRPTGTGDGDTQYF. As DNA, the CDR3 is TGTGCCAGCAGCCGCCCCACCGGGACAGGGGATGGAGATACGCAGTATTTT.

The V gene is TRBV4-2, the J gene TRBJ2-7; D is ambiguous. The V and J ends lost 4 bases and 0 bases respectively, with 10 bases between them. Germline lookup yields CDR1 LGHNA and CDR2 YNFKEQ. There are 14 residues in the CDR3. The CDR3 is CASSPRDNSYEQYF. DNA for the CDR3: TGTGCCAGCAGCCCCCGAGACAACTCCTACGAGCAGTACTTC.

This chain links TRBV28 with TRBJ2-1, with 8 bases fitting TRBD2. The V segment lost 3 bases and the J segment 5 bases; nucleotides outside the gene matches: 3. Germline V gives CDR1 MDHEN, CDR2 SYDVKM. CDR3 size: 14 residues. The CDR3 coding sequence is TGTGCCAGCAGTTTGACTAGCGCAAACAATGAGCAGTTCTTC. Its translation: CASSLTSANNEQFF.

This clone was picked up one time. J is TRBJ1-5 and V is TRBV2; a weak D match, TRBD1 (5 bases). The length of the CDR3 is 15 residues. In germline, CDR1 is SNHLY, CDR2 FYNNEI. V was shortened by 9 bases and J by 0 bases, with 15 bases between the two germline ends. The CDR3 region is CASAKTDYSNQPQHF. For the CDR3, the DNA is TGTGCCAGTGCGAAGACAGATTATAGCAATCAGCCCCAGCATTTT. The full variable domain, in which reference TRBV2 and TRBJ1-5 provide the parts outside the CDR3, is EPEVTQTPSHQVTQMGQEVILRCVPISNHLYFYWYRQILGQKVEFLVSFYNNEISEKSEIFDDQFSVERPDGSNFTLKIRSTKLEDSAMYFCASAKTDYSNQPQHFGDGTRLSIL.

The chain couples TRBV7-6 to TRBJ2-5; 7 positions agree with TRBD2. This CDR3 comprises 13 residues. The germline CDR1 and CDR2 sequences are SGHVS and FNYEAQ. After removal of 1 base from V and 7 bases from J, the junction contained 3 bases not matched to a gene. DNA for the CDR3: TGTGCCAGCAGCTTAGAGGCTAGCGGGACCCAGTACTTC. Its protein is CASSLEASGTQYF.

In regard to this clone: Sequence at one end of the junction differs from germline and may be a read error. The chain couples TRBV7-6 to TRBJ1-3; D not certain. This CDR3 is 20 amino acids long. Germline V lookup: CDR1 SGHVS, CDR2 FNYEAQ. The CDR3 DNA reads TGTGCCAGCAGCTTTTCGGCGGCGGGTTTCTACTCTTTCTCTGGAAATACCATATATTTT. This translates into CASSFSAAGFYSFSGNTIYF.

The V and J genes are TRBV5-1 and TRBJ2-7; D call uncertain. Per the germline V gene, CDR1 is SGHRS and CDR2 is YFSETQ. V gave up 4 bases and J gave up 3 bases, with 14 bases separating them. The length of the CDR3 is 14 residues. The CDR3 reads CASSATTSYYEQYF. DNA of the CDR3: TGCGCCAGCAGCGCCACGACATCCTACTACGAGCAGTACTTC.